The sequence of this T cell receptor (beta chain) was determined in a study of human T cells and chemical hapten exposure. This clonotype came up many times. The V gene lost 0 bases and the J gene lost 1 base, with 13 bases spanning the gap. The CDR3 contains 17 residues. Looked up from germline, CDR1 is MNHEY and CDR2 is SVGAGI. Total RNA was extracted from unfractionated whole blood. MiXCR, run by TCRdb on the 5' RACE reads, gives a single entry per CDR3 protein. The sample holds about 140,000 distinct CDR3 sequences, roughly 4% seen once. This sequence joins TRBV6-5 and TRBJ2-4; D possibly uses TRBD1 or TRBD2 (7 bases each). The receptor was derived from a female donor in good health. CDR3 region: CASSYSGRGGAKNIQYF. In DNA, the CDR3 is TGTGCCAGCAGTTACTCAGGCAGGGGGGGTGCCAAAAACATTCAGTACTTC.